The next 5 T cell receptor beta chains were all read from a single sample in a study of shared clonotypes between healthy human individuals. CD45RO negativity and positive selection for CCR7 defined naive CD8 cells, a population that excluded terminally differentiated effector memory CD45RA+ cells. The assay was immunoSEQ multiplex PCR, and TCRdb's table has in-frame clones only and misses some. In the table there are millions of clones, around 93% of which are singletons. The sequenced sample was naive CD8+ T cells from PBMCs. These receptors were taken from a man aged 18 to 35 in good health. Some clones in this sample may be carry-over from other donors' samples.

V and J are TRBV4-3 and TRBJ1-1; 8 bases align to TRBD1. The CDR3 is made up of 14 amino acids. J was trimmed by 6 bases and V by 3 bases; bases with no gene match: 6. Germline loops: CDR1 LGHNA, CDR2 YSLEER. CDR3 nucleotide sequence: TGCGCCAGCAGCCATTACAGGGGGGGGGCTGAAGCTTTCTTT. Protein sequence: CASSHYRGGAEAFF.

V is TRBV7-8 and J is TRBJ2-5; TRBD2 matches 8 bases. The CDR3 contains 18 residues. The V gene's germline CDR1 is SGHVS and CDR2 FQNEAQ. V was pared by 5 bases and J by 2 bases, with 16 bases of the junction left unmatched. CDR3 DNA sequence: TGTGCCAGCAGCACATCCAGGTCGGGTAGCGGGAAACAAGAGACCCAGTACTTC. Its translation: CASSTSRSGSGKQETQYF.

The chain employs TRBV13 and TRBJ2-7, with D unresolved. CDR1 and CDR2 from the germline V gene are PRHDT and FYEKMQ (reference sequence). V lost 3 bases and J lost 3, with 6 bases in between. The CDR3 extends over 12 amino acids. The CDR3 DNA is TGTGCCAGCAGCTTTGTAAGCTACGAGCAGTACTTC. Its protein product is CASSFVSYEQYF.

In nucleotides, the CDR3 is TGCAGCGTTGAGGCAGCCTCAGTGAACACTGAAGCTTTCTTT. Translated: CSVEAASVNTEAFF. V is TRBV29-1 and J is TRBJ1-1, with D unresolved. V lost 3 bases and J 0 bases, leaving 11 bases between the germline ends. CDR3 size: 14 residues. Looked up from germline, CDR1 is SQVTM and CDR2 is ANQGSEA. The entire variable domain, with the rest obtained from reference TRBV29-1 and TRBJ1-1, is as follows: SAVISQKPSRDICQRGTSLTIQCQVDSQVTMMFWYRQQPGQSLTLIATANQGSEATYESGFVIDKFPISRPNLTFSTLTVSNMSPEDSSIYLCSVEAASVNTEAFFGQGTRLTVV.

The CDR3 nucleotides are TGTGCCATCGGGGGAAGGGGCTCTGGAAACACCATATATTTT. The encoded protein is CAIGGRGSGNTIYF. The chain has TRBV10-3 and TRBJ1-3; TRBD1 is a possible D gene (5 bases). This CDR3 is 14 amino acids long. Germline V gives CDR1 ENHRY, CDR2 SYGVKD. Trimming took off 8 bases at V and 0 bases at J, with 11 bases between the two ends.